The TCR beta chain described here comes from a study of cytomegalovirus exposure and HLA in healthy donors. The overall study: The roughly 120 validation repertoires matched the 600 to 700 first-cohort repertoires in platform, a later analysis reported. General study results and limits: Reports described diagnosis of cytomegalovirus status by the classifier as highly specific and sensitive. 150 to 200 TCR beta chains were listed as cytomegalovirus-associated. Generally TCR sequences proved uncommon, though certain public TCRs appeared in numerous donors.

Produced via immunoSEQ multiplex PCR; TCRdb's table is partial and in-frame only. The table has about 250,000 clones, roughly 87% seen once. Comment on this clone: What it binds is not known.

The ends were cut back, 3 bases at V and 2 bases at J, with 12 bases in the middle. The CDR3 has 14 amino acids. The germline V gene has CDR1 SGHRS and CDR2 YFSETQ. Sequenced: PBMCs. The sequence came from a man in his late teens or twenties in good health and CMV-seropositive. V is TRBV5-1 and J is TRBJ2-7, with a tentative D call TRBD2 (5 bases). The CDR3 DNA reads as TGCGCCAGCAGCTCCTCTAGCTTCACCTACGAGCAGTACTTC. Amino acids: CASSSSSFTYEQYF.